Presented here are 17 T cell receptor beta chains from one specimen sequenced in a study of blood T cells in healthy people across ages. The second PCR ran about 6 to 12 cycles with a sample-barcoded 5' primer and J-beta primers. TCRdb independently ran MiXCR on the 5' RACE reads; one entry per CDR3 protein. Among 700,000 to 850,000 distinct CDR3 sequences, about 36% were seen once, and the ten largest hold 13%. Sequenced: blood. All receptors derive from a man younger than 30 in good health.

Concerning this clonotype itself: The junction and the germline gene differ at one end; a read error may be behind it. V usage is TRBV4-3 and J usage is TRBJ1-5; a weak D match, TRBD1 (6 bases). This CDR3 contains 20 residues. The V gene's germline CDR1 is LGHNA and CDR2 YSLEER. CDR3 amino acids: CPSSQDLGWPGDWENQPQHF. Written as DNA, the CDR3 is TGCCCCAGCAGCCAAGATCTGGGGTGGCCAGGGGATTGGGAAAATCAGCCCCAGCATTTT.

In its sample, this clonotype was seen a few times. The chain links TRBV20-1 to TRBJ1-1; the D is unclear. V was shortened by 2 bases and J by 2 bases, with 15 bases between the two germline ends. This CDR3 spans 15 amino acids. Germline V gene data show CDR1 as DFQATT and CDR2 as SNEGSKA (reference sequence). The CDR3 nucleotides read TGCAGTGCTAGATCTTTAAAGGAGGGCAACACTGAAGCTTTCTTT. Amino acids: CSARSLKEGNTEAFF.

This chain links TRBV7-6 with TRBJ2-4; 7 bases are a match to TRBD2. The closer fit of TRBJ2-7 to the DNA end suggests the J call may be wrong. The CDR3 consists of 14 residues. Germline loops: CDR1 SGHVS, CDR2 FNYEAQ. The CDR3 DNA reads as TGTGCCAGCAGCTTAGACTCTAGCGGCTACGAGCAGTACTTC. Its protein product is CASSLDSSGYEQYF.

As for this clonotype: A clone one base away is much larger, so this may be a read error. The chain carries TRBV13 and TRBJ2-7, with D hard to call. The CDR3 loop spans 11 amino acids. V lost 5 bases, J lost 6 bases, and 8 bases lay in between. Germline CDR1 reads PRHDT; CDR2 reads FYEKMQ (reference sequence). DNA for the CDR3: TGTGCCAGCAGCGTAACCTGCGAGCAGTACTTC. This encodes CASSVTCEQYF.

This clonotype was seen ten or more times. The rearrangement links TRBV12-3 or TRBV12-4 to TRBJ2-4; 7 nucleotides align to TRBD2. V was pared by 1 base and J by 1 base, with 4 bases of the junction left unmatched. The CDR3 is 16 amino acids. This CDR3 is CASSLVGRTAKNIQYF. CDR3 sequence (DNA): TGTGCCAGCAGTTTAGTCGGGAGGACGGCCAAAAACATTCAGTACTTC.

This clonotype has a handful of counts. The chain recombines TRBV2 with TRBJ2-1; 13 bases match TRBD2. The length of the CDR3 is 16 residues. J gave up 6 bases and V 6 bases, and 8 bases lay outside the gene matches. Germline V lookup: CDR1 SNHLY, CDR2 FYNNEI. The CDR3 loop is CASSRGGLAGFNEQFF. The CDR3 bases are TGTGCCAGCAGCCGGGGGGGACTAGCGGGGTTCAATGAGCAGTTCTTC. Full variable domain (missing parts from reference TRBV2 and TRBJ2-1): EPEVTQTPSHQVTQMGQEVILRCVPISNHLYFYWYRQILGQKVEFLVSFYNNEISEKSEIFDDQFSVERPDGSNFTLKIRSTKLEDSAMYFCASSRGGLAGFNEQFFGPGTRLTVL.

V usage is TRBV5-1 and J usage is TRBJ1-5; TRBD1 agrees at 8 bases. J lost 4 bases, V lost 3 bases, and 3 bases had no gene match. This CDR3 region has 14 residues. Per the germline V gene, CDR1 is SGHRS and CDR2 is YFSETQ. The CDR3 loop reads CASSSGQENQPQHF. For the CDR3, the DNA is TGCGCCAGCAGCTCGGGACAGGAGAATCAGCCCCAGCATTTT.

This chain links TRBV7-2 with TRBJ2-7; 10 nucleotides match TRBD1. After removal of 5 bases from V and 6 bases from J, the junction contained 10 bases not matched to a gene. The CDR3 is 15 residues long. Germline CDR1 and CDR2: SGHTA and FQGNSA. The CDR3 loop is CASSRPDRGLCEQYF. The DNA for the CDR3 is TGTGCCAGCAGCCGCCCCGACAGGGGGCTCTGCGAGCAGTACTTC.

V usage is TRBV4-2 and J usage is TRBJ2-5, with D maybe TRBD1 (5 bases). TRBJ2-7 matches the DNA end more closely, so the J call is doubtful. CDR3 length equals 15 residues. CDR1 is LGHNA and CDR2 is YNFKEQ in the germline V gene. CDR3 in DNA: TGTGCCAGCAGCCAAGTTCTCCAGGGCTCCTACGAGCAGTACTTC. Residues: CASSQVLQGSYEQYF.

This clonotype was recorded many times. V and J are TRBV7-2 and TRBJ1-6; a possible D gene is TRBD1 (5 bases). The V gene lost 5 bases and the J gene lost 10 bases, with 12 bases spanning the gap. Germline CDR1 SGHTA, CDR2 FQGNSA. This CDR3 is 13 amino acids long. In DNA, the CDR3 is TGTGCCAGCAGCCCGACAGTAAGATCACCCCTCCACTTT. Amino acid sequence: CASSPTVRSPLHF.

The rearrangement uses TRBV29-1 and TRBJ1-2; 7 bases map to TRBD1. V shed 3 bases, J shed 5 bases, and the junction held 3 bases outside the gene matches. Germline V lookup: CDR1 SQVTM, CDR2 ANQGSEA. The CDR3 sequence is 12 residues long. The CDR3 region is CSVDRGSYGYTF. In DNA, the CDR3 is TGCAGCGTTGACAGGGGGTCATATGGCTACACCTTC.

This clonotype was detected only once. Compared with germline, one end of the junction differs, possibly owing to a read error. The rearrangement links TRBV10-3 to TRBJ1-1, with D perhaps matching TRBD1 (6 bases). The CDR3 is 14 amino acids. In germline, CDR1 is ENHRY, CDR2 SYGVKD. CDR3 loop: CAISGSGGNTEAFF. In nucleotides, the CDR3 is TGTGCAATCAGTGGGTCGGGGGGCAACACTGAAGCTTTCTTT.

A few counts support this clonotype. J is TRBJ1-4 and V is TRBV12-3 or TRBV12-4; 10 nucleotides align to TRBD1. V lost 10 bases and J lost 8; bases outside the gene matches: 4. This CDR3 has 12 amino acids. The CDR3: CAIGQGDEKLFF. The CDR3 DNA sequence: TGTGCCATCGGACAGGGGGACGAAAAACTGTTTTTT.

This clonotype came up a few times. J is TRBJ2-1 and V is TRBV7-8, with a possible D match to TRBD2 (6 bases). Germline V CDR1 and CDR2: SGHVS, FQNEAQ. V gave up 5 bases and J gave up 3 bases, with 23 bases separating them. This CDR3 comprises 18 residues. DNA of the CDR3: TGTGCCAGCAGCATCTCTACCGCAACCGGGGGACTCTACAATGAGCAGTTCTTC. Amino acids: CASSISTATGGLYNEQFF. Filled out from reference TRBV7-8 and TRBJ2-1, the complete variable domain reads GAGVSQSPRYKVAKRGQDVALRCDPISGHVSLFWYQQALGQGPEFLTYFQNEAQLDKSGLPSDRFFAERPEGSVSTLKIQRTQQEDSAVYLCASSISTATGGLYNEQFFGPGTRLTVL.

This rearrangement joins TRBV4-2 to TRBJ1-5, with D possibly being TRBD1 (5 bases). From germline, CDR1 is LGHNA and CDR2 YNFKEQ. Deletions cut 0 bases from V and 6 bases from J, with 12 bases between. This CDR3 comprises 15 residues. CDR3 amino acids: CASSQEYRGFQPQHF. For the CDR3, the DNA is TGTGCCAGCAGCCAAGAGTATCGGGGCTTTCAGCCCCAGCATTTT.

CDR3 amino acids: CSARPAGANEQFF. The CDR3 nucleotides read TGCAGTGCTAGACCCGCAGGGGCCAATGAGCAGTTCTTC. This chain joins TRBV20-1 and TRBJ2-1, with D possibly matching TRBD1 (6 bases). There are 13 residues in the CDR3. The germline V and J ends were trimmed by 2 bases and 6 bases, with 11 bases remaining between them. Germline V gene sequence: CDR1 DFQATT, CDR2 SNEGSKA (reference sequence).

This chain connects TRBV12-3 or TRBV12-4 to TRBJ2-1; 11 bases agree with TRBD2. CDR3 length equals 16 residues. Losses at the gene ends were 6 bases for V and 7 bases for J; bases not matched to a gene: 11. CDR3 amino acids: CASRAIAGGPSNEQFF. The DNA for the CDR3 is TGTGCCAGCAGGGCCATAGCGGGGGGGCCCAGTAATGAGCAGTTCTTC.